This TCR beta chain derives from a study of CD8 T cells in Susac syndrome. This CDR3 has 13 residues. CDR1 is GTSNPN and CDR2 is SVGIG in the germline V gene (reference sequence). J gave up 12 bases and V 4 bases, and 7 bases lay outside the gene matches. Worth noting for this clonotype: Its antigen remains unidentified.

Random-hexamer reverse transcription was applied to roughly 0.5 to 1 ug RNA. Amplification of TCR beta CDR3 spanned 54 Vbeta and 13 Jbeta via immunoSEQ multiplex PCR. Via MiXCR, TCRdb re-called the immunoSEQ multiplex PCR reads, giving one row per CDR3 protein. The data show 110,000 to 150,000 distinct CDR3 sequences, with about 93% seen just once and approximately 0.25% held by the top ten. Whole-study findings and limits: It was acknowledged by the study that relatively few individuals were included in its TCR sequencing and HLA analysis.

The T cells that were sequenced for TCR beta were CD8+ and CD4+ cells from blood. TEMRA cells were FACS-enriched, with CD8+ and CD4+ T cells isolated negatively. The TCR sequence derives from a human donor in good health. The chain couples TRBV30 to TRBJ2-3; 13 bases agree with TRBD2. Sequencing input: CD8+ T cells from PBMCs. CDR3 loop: CAWTWTSGSPQYF. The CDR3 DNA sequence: TGTGCCTGGACCTGGACTAGCGGGAGTCCTCAGTATTTT.